This is a list of T cell receptor beta chains from one sample in a study of shared clonotypes between healthy human individuals. The protocol was immunoSEQ multiplex PCR, while the TCRdb copy is restricted to in-frame clones and leaves out a portion. The data show some 510,000 clones, with 79% seen just once and 10% to 15% held by the top ten. The sequenced sample consisted of PBMCs. The receptors shown here come from a middle-aged woman in good health. Some clones in this sample may be carry-over from other donors' samples. The conserved cysteine and the conserved F or W are not part of the CDR3 here. The size field is filled for only some rows; it gives once, few, many or a size class.

>few|TRBV14|TRBJ2-7
ASSQSGLAGRMEQY
>few|TRBV30|TRBJ2-7
AWSDWRERTY
>NA|TRBV12-5|TRBJ2-3
ASSGLGGTDTQY
>NA|TRBV5-6|TRBJ1-4
ASSLWGEKLF
>NA|TRBV29-1|TRBJ2-2
SVEVGGAGELF
>NA|TRBV11-2|TRBJ2-5
ASSLGVHKETQY
>NA|TRBV7-9|TRBJ2-5
ASSLGVSAGDQETQY
>NA|TRBV25-1|TRBJ1-5
ASKGQPQH
>NA|TRBV11-2|TRBJ1-6
ASSRPYSPLH
>NA|TRBV6-6|TRBJ1-2
ASELSGANYGYT
>NA|TRBV15|TRBJ2-7
ATSRGQLGTYEQY
>NA|TRBV9|TRBJ2-7
ASSRVSGRGEQY
>NA|TRBV9|TRBJ2-1
ASSAVAANNEQF
>NA|TRBV5-1|TRBJ2-3
ASSWETSSTDTQY
>NA|TRBV2|TRBJ2-7
ASSEGGTSGYEQY
>once|TRBV10-1|TRBJ2-7
ASSYGSSYEQY
>NA|TRBV11-2|TRBJ2-5
ASSPTGGETQY
>NA|TRBV10-3|TRBJ1-1
AISRLNTEAF
>NA|TRBV19|TRBJ2-7
ASSTTSDSYEQY
>NA|TRBV6-6|TRBJ2-3
ASSPGTGVLDTQY
>NA|TRBV27|TRBJ1-4
ASSLSGNFGEKLF
>NA|TRBV29-1|TRBJ2-1
SVGGGLEKAEQF
>NA|TRBV28|TRBJ2-7
ASSVPQGYEQY
>NA|TRBV29-1|TRBJ2-7
SGGLGGEQY
>NA|TRBV30|TRBJ2-2
AWSLGMGNTGELF
>NA|TRBV4-2|TRBJ1-1
ASSQAGAMNTEAF
>NA|TRBV5-8|TRBJ2-4
ASTTGGYDVIQY
>NA|TRBV5-1|TRBJ1-3
ASTDPGTGSGTIY
>NA|TRBV10-3|TRBJ2-5
ASSRQPQETQY
>once|TRBV28|TRBJ1-2
ASSPGGGEVYGYT
>NA|TRBV19|TRBJ2-7
ASSVGTSTYEQY